These T cell receptor beta chains were read from a single sample in a study of cytomegalovirus exposure and HLA in healthy donors. Produced via immunoSEQ multiplex PCR; TCRdb's table is partial and in-frame only. This sample carries 200,000 to 250,000 clones, around 80% of them seen once, and the ten largest clones take approximately 0.6%. Sequenced material: PBMCs. The origin of the receptors is a man between 18 and 35 years old in good health and CMV-seronegative. CDR3s include the opening cysteine and the closing phenylalanine or tryptophan. The order of the fields is V gene, J gene, clone size, D gene, CDR3 DNA, CDR3 protein. The D gene is left open where the match is weak. For some rows the clone size is stated as once, few or many, or as a class when expanded; others skip it.

v_gene: TRBV14
j_gene: TRBJ2-3
abundance: NA
d_gene: NA
CDR3nt: TGTGCCAGCAGCCAAGACCAAAGCACAGATACGCAGTATTTT
CDR3aa: CASSQDQSTDTQYF

v_gene: TRBV5-1
j_gene: TRBJ2-2
abundance: once
d_gene: TRBD2
CDR3nt: TGCGCCAGCAGCCCCGGCGGGGGAGCCACCGGGGAGCTGTTTTTT
CDR3aa: CASSPGGGATGELFF

v_gene: TRBV6-1
j_gene: TRBJ1-5
abundance: NA
d_gene: NA
CDR3nt: TGTGCCAGCAGTGACAGGATTGTAAATCAGCCCCAGCATTTT
CDR3aa: CASSDRIVNQPQHF

v_gene: TRBV21-1
j_gene: TRBJ2-5
abundance: NA
d_gene: NA
CDR3nt: TGTGCCAGCAGCAACCACGGGGGTCAAGAGACCCAGTACTTC
CDR3aa: CASSNHGGQETQYF

v_gene: TRBV30
j_gene: TRBJ2-1
abundance: NA
d_gene: TRBD2
CDR3nt: TGTGCCTGGAGCGGGAGGGGGTACAATGAGCAGTTCTTC
CDR3aa: CAWSGRGYNEQFF

v_gene: TRBV9
j_gene: TRBJ2-3
abundance: few
d_gene: NA
CDR3nt: TGTGCCAGCAGCGTAGGTTCAGGGGCAGATACGCAGTATTTT
CDR3aa: CASSVGSGADTQYF

v_gene: TRBV19
j_gene: TRBJ1-1
abundance: few
d_gene: NA
CDR3nt: TGTGCCAGTAGTAATAGCTTACAAACTGAAGCTTTCTTT
CDR3aa: CASSNSLQTEAFF

v_gene: TRBV7-3
j_gene: TRBJ2-5
abundance: few
d_gene: TRBD1
CDR3nt: TGTGCCAGCAGTGGACAGGGGGGGGAGACCCAGTACTTC
CDR3aa: CASSGQGGETQYF

v_gene: TRBV19
j_gene: TRBJ1-6
abundance: NA
d_gene: NA
CDR3nt: TGTGCCAGTAGTATGGAGCAGTCAAATTCACCCCTCCACTTT
CDR3aa: CASSMEQSNSPLHF

v_gene: TRBV2
j_gene: TRBJ1-2
abundance: NA
d_gene: NA
CDR3nt: TGTGCCAGCAGTGCTCAACACGGGAACTATGGCTACACCTTC
CDR3aa: CASSAQHGNYGYTF